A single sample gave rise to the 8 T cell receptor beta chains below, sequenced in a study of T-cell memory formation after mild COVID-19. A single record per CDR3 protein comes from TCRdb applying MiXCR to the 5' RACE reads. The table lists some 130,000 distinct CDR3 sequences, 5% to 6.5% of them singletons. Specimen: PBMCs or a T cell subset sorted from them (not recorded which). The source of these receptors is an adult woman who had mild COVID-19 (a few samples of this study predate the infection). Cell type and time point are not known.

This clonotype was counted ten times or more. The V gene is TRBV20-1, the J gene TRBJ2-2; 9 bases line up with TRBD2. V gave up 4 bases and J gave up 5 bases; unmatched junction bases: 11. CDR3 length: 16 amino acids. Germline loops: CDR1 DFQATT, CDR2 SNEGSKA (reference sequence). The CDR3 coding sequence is TGCAGTGCTACCCCAACTTGGCGGGGGGGGACCGGGGAGCTGTTTTTT. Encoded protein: CSATPTWRGGTGELFF.

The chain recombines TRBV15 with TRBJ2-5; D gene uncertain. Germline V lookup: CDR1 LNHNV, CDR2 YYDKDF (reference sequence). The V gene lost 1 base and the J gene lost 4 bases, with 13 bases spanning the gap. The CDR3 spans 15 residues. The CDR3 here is CATSRVALAAETQYF. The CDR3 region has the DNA TGTGCCACCAGCAGAGTGGCGTTAGCTGCAGAGACCCAGTACTTC.

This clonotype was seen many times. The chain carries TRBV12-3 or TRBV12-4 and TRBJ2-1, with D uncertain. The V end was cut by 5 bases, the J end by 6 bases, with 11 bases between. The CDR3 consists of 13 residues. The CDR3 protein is CASSIDPRNEQFF. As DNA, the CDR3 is TGTGCCAGCAGTATTGACCCCCGCAATGAGCAGTTCTTC.

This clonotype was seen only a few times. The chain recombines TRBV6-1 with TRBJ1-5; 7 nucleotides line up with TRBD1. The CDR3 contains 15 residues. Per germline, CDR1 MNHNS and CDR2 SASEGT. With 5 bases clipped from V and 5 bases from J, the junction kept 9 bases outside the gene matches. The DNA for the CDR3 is TGTGCCAGCAGTAACCGGGACAGCGTGTATCAGCCCCAGCATTTT. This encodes CASSNRDSVYQPQHF.

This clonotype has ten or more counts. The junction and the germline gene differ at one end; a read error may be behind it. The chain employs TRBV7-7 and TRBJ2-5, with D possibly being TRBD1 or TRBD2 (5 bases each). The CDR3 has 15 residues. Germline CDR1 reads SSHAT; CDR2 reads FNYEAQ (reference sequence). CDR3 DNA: TGTGCTAGCAGCTTAGGGCTCGGGACCGGGGAGACCCAGTACTTC. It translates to CASSLGLGTGETQYF.

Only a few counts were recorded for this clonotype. The CDR3 protein is CASRPRYTGIEAFF. CDR3 sequence (DNA): TGTGCCAGCAGACCGCGATACACGGGAATCGAAGCTTTCTTT. J is TRBJ1-1 and V is TRBV6-6; unclear D gene. Per the germline V gene, CDR1 is MNHNY and CDR2 is SVGAGI (reference sequence). This CDR3 is 14 amino acids long. Trimming took off 6 bases at V and 8 bases at J, with 19 bases between the two ends.

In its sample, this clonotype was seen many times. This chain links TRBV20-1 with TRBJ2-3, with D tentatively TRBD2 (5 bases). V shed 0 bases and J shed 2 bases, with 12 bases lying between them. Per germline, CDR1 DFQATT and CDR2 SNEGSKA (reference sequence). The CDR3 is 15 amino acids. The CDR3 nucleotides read TGCAGTGCTAGAGATGAGGGCACCCCCACAGATACGCAGTATTTT. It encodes CSARDEGTPTDTQYF.

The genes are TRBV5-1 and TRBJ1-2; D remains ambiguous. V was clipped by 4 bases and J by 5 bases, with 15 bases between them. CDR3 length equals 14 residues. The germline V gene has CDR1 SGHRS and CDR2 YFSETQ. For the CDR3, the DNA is TGCGCCAGCAGCGCGGACGAGGCCCGATATGGCTACACCTTC. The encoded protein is CASSADEARYGYTF.